This T cell receptor (beta chain) appears in the sequencing data of a study of blood T cell repertoires in COVID-19. Study information: Some COVID-19 samples were acute and others convalescent; all came from the United States, Italy and Spain. Sources were T cells, B-cell-depleted T cells, or PBMCs; the material itself was cDNA or gDNA.

The authors' processing: Amplification from reference gene primers served as the basis for estimated nucleated cell counts. Clones were sequenced by immunoSEQ multiplex PCR, and TCRdb holds only the in-frame ones, with some missing. V, J and clone size derive from that table, while D and trimming were established from the DNA sequence. The sample carries 95,000 to 150,000 clones, around 79% recorded once. J gave up 7 bases and V 0 bases, and 3 bases lay outside the gene matches. Germline CDR1 is SGHRS and CDR2 is YFSETQ. The CDR3 is 13 residues long. The receptor's source is a man in his 70s with acute or convalescent COVID-19. Sequencing was carried out using peripheral blood. The chain uses TRBV5-1 and TRBJ2-5; 7 nucleotides align to TRBD1. CDR3 amino acids: CASSLAGQRTQYF. The DNA of the CDR3 is TGCGCCAGCAGCTTGGCGGGACAGCGGACCCAGTACTTC.